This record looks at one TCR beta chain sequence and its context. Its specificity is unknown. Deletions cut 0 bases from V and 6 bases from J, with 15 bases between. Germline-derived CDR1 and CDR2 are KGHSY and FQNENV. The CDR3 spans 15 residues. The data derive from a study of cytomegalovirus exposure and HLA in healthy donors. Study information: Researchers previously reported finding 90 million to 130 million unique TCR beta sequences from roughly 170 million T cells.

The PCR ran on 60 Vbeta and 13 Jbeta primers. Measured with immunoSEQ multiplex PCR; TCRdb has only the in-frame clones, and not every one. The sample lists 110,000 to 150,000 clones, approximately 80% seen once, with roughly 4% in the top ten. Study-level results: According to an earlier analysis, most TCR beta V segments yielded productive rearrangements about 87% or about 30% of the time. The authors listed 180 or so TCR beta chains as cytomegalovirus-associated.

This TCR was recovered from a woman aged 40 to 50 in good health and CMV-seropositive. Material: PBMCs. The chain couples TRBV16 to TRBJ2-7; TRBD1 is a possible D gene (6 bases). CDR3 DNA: TGTGCCAGCAGCCAATCGGGCAGGGGAGATGGCGAGCAGTACTTC. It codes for CASSQSGRGDGEQYF.